This T cell receptor beta chain was documented in a study of beta chain features in type 1 diabetes. CDR1 is MNHEY and CDR2 is SVGAGI in the germline V gene. The CDR3 runs 14 residues. V lost 2 bases and J lost 3, with 10 bases in between. Of note for this clone: Its antigen is not known.

The sequenced template was cDNA made from the entire isolated RNA. Data came from immunoSEQ multiplex PCR; TCRdb stores just in-frame clones and leaves some out. The data contain about 360,000 clones, roughly 12% of them singletons. Regarding the study as a whole: Small HLA sub-analyses could not settle whether HLA shapes TCRB rearrangement. The VDJ junctions of type 1 diabetes patients carried fewer insertions and more deletions.

Source material: naive CD4+ T cells from blood. The receptor's source is a young man in good health. This chain uses TRBV6-5 with TRBJ1-2; maybe TRBD1 (6 bases). The CDR3 nucleotides are TGTGCCAGCAGTTACGGAGGGGGGGACTATGGCTACACCTTC. Translation: CASSYGGGDYGYTF.